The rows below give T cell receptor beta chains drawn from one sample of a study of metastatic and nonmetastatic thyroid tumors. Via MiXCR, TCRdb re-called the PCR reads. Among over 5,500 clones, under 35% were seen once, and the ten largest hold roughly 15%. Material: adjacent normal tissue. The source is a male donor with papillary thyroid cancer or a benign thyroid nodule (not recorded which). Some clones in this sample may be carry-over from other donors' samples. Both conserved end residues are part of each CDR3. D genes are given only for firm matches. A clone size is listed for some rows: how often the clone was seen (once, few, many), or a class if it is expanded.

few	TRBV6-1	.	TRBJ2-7	CASSAPKGGATYEQYF	TGTGCCAGCAGTGCCCCCAAGGGCGGGGCCACCTACGAGCAGTACTTC
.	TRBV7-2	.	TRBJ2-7	CASSFYITHEQYF	TGTGCCAGCAGCTTTTATATAACCCACGAGCAGTACTTC
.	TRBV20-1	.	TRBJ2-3	CSASTSFIWDTQYF	TGCAGTGCTTCCACTAGCTTTATTTGGGATACGCAGTATTTT
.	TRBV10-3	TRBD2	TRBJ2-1	CAISEGLAGNNEQFF	TGTGCCATCAGTGAGGGACTAGCGGGTAACAATGAGCAGTTCTTC
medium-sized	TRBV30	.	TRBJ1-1	CAWTTGITEAFF	TGTGCCTGGACTACAGGTATCACTGAAGCTTTCTTT
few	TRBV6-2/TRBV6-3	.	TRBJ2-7	CASSYAAGFYEQYF	TGTGCCAGCAGTTACGCAGCGGGCTTCTACGAGCAGTACTTC
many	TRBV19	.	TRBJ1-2	CASSISDSFYGYTF	TGTGCCAGTAGTATTTCGGACAGCTTCTATGGCTACACCTTC
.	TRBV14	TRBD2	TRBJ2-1	CASSQVGGSAYNEQFF	TGTGCCAGCAGCCAAGTCGGGGGGAGCGCCTACAATGAGCAGTTCTTC
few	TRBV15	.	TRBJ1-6	CATITGLLNSPLHF	TGTGCCACCATCACGGGACTCCTTAATTCACCCCTCCACTTT
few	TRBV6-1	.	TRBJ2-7	CASSLTHVYEQYF	TGTGCCAGCAGTCTGACTCACGTCTACGAGCAGTACTTC
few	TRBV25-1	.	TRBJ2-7	CASSDSRASYEQYF	TGTGCCAGCAGTGATTCCCGGGCCTCCTACGAGCAGTACTTC
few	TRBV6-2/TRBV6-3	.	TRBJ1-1	CASSYSNLNQAFF	TGTGCCAGCAGTTACTCAAATCTCAACCAAGCTTTCTTT
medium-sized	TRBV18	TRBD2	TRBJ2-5	CASSPPGLAGGPETQYF	TGTGCCAGCTCACCACCGGGACTAGCGGGAGGGCCAGAGACCCAGTACTTC
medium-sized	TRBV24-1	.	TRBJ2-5	CATSGGQAYQETQYF	TGTGCCACCAGTGGGGGGCAGGCCTACCAAGAGACCCAGTACTTC
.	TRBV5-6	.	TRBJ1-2	CASSLPGAATNGYTF	TGTGCCAGCAGCTTGCCAGGGGCCGCGACCAATGGCTACACCTTC
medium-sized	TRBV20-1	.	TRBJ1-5	CSARTGLQPQHF	TGCAGTGCTAGGACAGGCCTCCAGCCCCAGCATTTT
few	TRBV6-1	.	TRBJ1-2	CASSDLYTYSHGYTF	TGTGCCAGCAGTGATCTCTATACCTATTCCCACGGCTACACCTTC
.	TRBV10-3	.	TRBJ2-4	CAISESLLVQAAKNIQYF	TGTGCCATCAGTGAGTCTCTCTTGGTCCAGGCCGCCAAAAACATTCAGTACTTC
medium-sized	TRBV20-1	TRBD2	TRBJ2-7	CSARPASGRVGYEQYF	TGCAGTGCTAGACCGGCTAGCGGGAGGGTAGGCTACGAGCAGTACTTC
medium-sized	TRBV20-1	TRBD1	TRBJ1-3	CSAKGQWGGNTIYF	TGCAGTGCTAAGGGACAGTGGGGGGGAAACACCATATATTTT